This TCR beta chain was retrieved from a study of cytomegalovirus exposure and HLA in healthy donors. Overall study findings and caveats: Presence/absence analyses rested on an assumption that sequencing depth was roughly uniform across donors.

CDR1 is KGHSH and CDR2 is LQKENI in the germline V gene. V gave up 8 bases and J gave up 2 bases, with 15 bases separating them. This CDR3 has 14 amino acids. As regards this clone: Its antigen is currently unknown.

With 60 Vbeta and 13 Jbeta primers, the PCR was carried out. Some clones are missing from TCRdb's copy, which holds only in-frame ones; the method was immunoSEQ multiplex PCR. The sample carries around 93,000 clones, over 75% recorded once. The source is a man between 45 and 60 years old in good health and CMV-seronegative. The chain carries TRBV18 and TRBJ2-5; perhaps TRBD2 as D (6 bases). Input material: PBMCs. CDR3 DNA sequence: TGTGCCAGCCACGGGACTTTGGAACAAGAGACCCAGTACTTC. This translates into CASHGTLEQETQYF.